Listed below are T cell receptor beta chains from one sample, sequenced in a study of molecular identifiers for immune sequencing clone quantification. TCRdb reprocessed the PCR reads with MiXCR, giving one entry per CDR3 protein. Of about 97,000 distinct CDR3 sequences detected, 20% to 25% appear once; the ten largest clones hold 0.94%. The sequenced material came from naive CD8+ T cells from blood, with Jurkat cell RNA spiked in. The source is a human donor in good health. Some libraries in this study had Jurkat cell RNA spiked in. The CDR3 runs from the conserved cysteine through the conserved F or W. The D gene is left open where the match is weak. Clone sizes are given selectively: once, few, many, or a class where the clone is expanded.

clone size,V gene,D gene,J gene,CDR3 protein,CDR3 DNA
few,TRBV7-9,-,TRBJ2-2,CASSKAAEYTGELFF,TGTGCCAGCAGCAAAGCGGCGGAGTACACCGGGGAGCTGTTTTTT
many,TRBV7-9,TRBD1,TRBJ2-3,CASSLDVGDSSPWPYF,TGTGCCAGCAGCTTAGATGTCGGGGACAGCTCGCCATGGCCGTATTTT
many,TRBV29-1,-,TRBJ2-2,CSATRRGANTGELFF,TGCAGCGCCACGAGGCGGGGCGCTAACACCGGGGAGCTGTTTTTT
many,TRBV7-2,TRBD1,TRBJ2-1,CASSLVAGTGGYNEQFF,TGTGCCAGCAGCTTAGTGGCCGGGACAGGGGGCTACAATGAGCAGTTCTTC
many,TRBV21-1,-,TRBJ2-2,CASSTPRTGPGELFF,TGTGCCAGCAGCACTCCGAGGACAGGACCCGGGGAGCTGTTTTTT
-,TRBV7-9,-,TRBJ2-7,CASSLGAREQYF,TGTGCCAGCAGCTTAGGGGCTAGGGAGCAGTACTTC
-,TRBV7-9,TRBD2,TRBJ2-1,CASSPRLAGVYNEQFF,TGTGCCAGCAGCCCAAGACTAGCGGGGGTCTACAATGAGCAGTTCTTC
few,TRBV4-3,TRBD2,TRBJ2-2,CASNQGAGVPGELFF,TGCGCCAGCAACCAGGGAGCGGGAGTGCCCGGGGAGCTGTTTTTT
many,TRBV5-5,-,TRBJ2-7,CASSWSLGSHYEQYF,TGTGCCAGCAGCTGGTCGCTCGGGAGCCACTACGAGCAGTACTTC
many,TRBV29-1,-,TRBJ2-3,CSVEDLGYGSDTQYF,TGCAGCGTTGAAGATCTGGGGTATGGATCAGATACGCAGTATTTT
many,TRBV7-9,-,TRBJ1-5,CASSLGAARGNQPQHF,TGTGCCAGCAGCCTAGGGGCGGCTAGGGGCAATCAGCCCCAGCATTTT
many,TRBV30,-,TRBJ2-7,CAGQGSSYTYEQYF,TGTGCCGGCCAAGGGAGCTCTTATACCTACGAGCAGTACTTC
many,TRBV27,-,TRBJ2-7,CASTPAQGSYEQYF,TGTGCCAGCACCCCCGCCCAGGGCTCCTACGAGCAGTACTTC
few,TRBV27,TRBD2,TRBJ2-7,CASSLHASGGYGQYF,TGTGCCAGCAGTTTACACGCTAGCGGGGGGTACGGGCAGTACTTC
-,TRBV9,-,TRBJ2-7,CASSVEGDSWEQYF,TGTGCCAGCAGCGTCGAGGGGGATTCGTGGGAGCAGTACTTC
-,TRBV19,-,TRBJ1-5,CASSISPGAGQPPPF,TGTGCCAGTAGTATCTCCCCGGGGGCTGGCCAGCCCCCGCCTTTT
many,TRBV3-1,TRBD1,TRBJ1-1,CASSQTPGQGNTEAFF,TGTGCCAGCAGCCAAACTCCGGGACAGGGGAACACTGAAGCTTTCTTT
-,TRBV29-1,-,TRBJ2-5,CSVHGSLTQYF,TGCAGCGTTCACGGCTCGTTGACCCAGTACTTC
many,TRBV12-3/TRBV12-4,TRBD2,TRBJ2-3,CASSFPWTSGGAYTQYF,TGTGCCAGCAGTTTCCCCTGGACTAGCGGGGGGGCATATACGCAGTATTTT
-,TRBV4-1,TRBD1,TRBJ1-5,CASSWDRSNQPQHF,TGCGCCAGCAGTTGGGACAGGAGCAATCAGCCCCAGCATTTT
many,TRBV19,TRBD1,TRBJ2-7,CASSIGTGLYEQYF,TGTGCCAGTAGTATCGGGACAGGGTTGTACGAGCAGTACTTC
once,TRBV20-1,-,TRBJ1-1,CSASAPFKGGTEAFF,TGCAGTGCTAGCGCCCCCTTTAAGGGCGGCACTGAAGCTTTCTTT